Shown below are 27 T cell receptor beta chains from a single sample sequenced in a study of blood T cell repertoires in COVID-19. Here immunoSEQ multiplex PCR was the method, and the copy in TCRdb shows in-frame clones only, minus some. The repertoire holds 200,000 to 300,000 clones, with roughly 80% as singletons. Sequencing was carried out using peripheral blood. Source of these receptors: a woman between 18 and 29 years old with acute or convalescent COVID-19.

This chain uses TRBV19 with TRBJ1-1; TRBD1 aligns across 8 bases. CDR1 is LNHDA and CDR2 is SQIVND in the germline V gene (reference sequence). The trim removed 6 bases at V and 3 bases at J, leaving 6 bases unmatched. The CDR3 sequence is 14 residues long. DNA for the CDR3: TGTGCCAGTAGGCCGACAGGGGTATACACTGAAGCTTTCTTT. Its translation is CASRPTGVYTEAFF.

The rearrangement links TRBV19 to TRBJ1-1; TRBD1 matches 7 bases. The trim removed 3 bases at V and 7 bases at J, leaving 5 bases unmatched. The CDR3 loop spans 13 amino acids. Germline V lookup: CDR1 LNHDA, CDR2 SQIVND (reference sequence). The CDR3 sequence is CASSIRQGDEAFF. The CDR3 nucleotides are TGTGCCAGTAGTATTAGACAGGGAGATGAAGCTTTCTTT.

This rearrangement joins TRBV5-1 to TRBJ1-1; TRBD1 is a possible D gene (6 bases). The CDR3 runs to 15 residues. Trimming left V 5 bases short and J 2 bases short, with 16 bases between. CDR1 and CDR2 (germline): SGHRS, YFSETQ. The CDR3 DNA follows: TGCGCCAGCAGGCAAGACAGGACCTTTAACACTGAAGCTTTCTTT. Encoded protein: CASRQDRTFNTEAFF.

The chain carries TRBV24-1 and TRBJ2-2, with 9 bases that match TRBD2. The J segment lost 2 bases and the V segment lost 4 bases, leaving 4 bases of the junction unmatched. The CDR3 totals 16 residues. Germline CDR1 is KGHDR and CDR2 is SFDVKD. The CDR3 DNA follows: TGTGCCACCAGTGACCGGACTAGCGTCAACACCGGGGAGCTGTTTTTT. Amino acids: CATSDRTSVNTGELFF.

This clone showed up many times. The chain is built from TRBV7-8 and TRBJ1-1, with a weak D call TRBD1 (6 bases). Germline values: CDR1 SGHVS, CDR2 FQNEAQ. The CDR3 runs to 15 residues. The V gene lost 0 bases and the J gene lost 0 bases, with 8 bases spanning the gap. This CDR3 is CASSLAGTLNTEAFF. The CDR3 DNA reads TGTGCCAGCAGCTTAGCCGGGACATTGAACACTGAAGCTTTCTTT.

The rearrangement links TRBV24-1 to TRBJ1-4; 8 bases match TRBD1. The V gene end was trimmed by 0 bases and the J gene end by 8 bases; junction bases not matched to a gene: 4. Germline assignment: CDR1 KGHDR and CDR2 SFDVKD. The CDR3 sequence is 15 residues long. DNA of the CDR3: TGTGCCACCAGTGATTTGCGCAGGGGGCACGAAAAACTGTTTTTT. This sequence encodes CATSDLRRGHEKLFF.

The genes are TRBV20-1 and TRBJ1-1; 11 nucleotides align to TRBD1. J lost 4 bases, V lost 3 bases, and 4 bases had no gene match. The CDR3 has 14 residues. Germline values: CDR1 DFQATT, CDR2 SNEGSKA (reference sequence). CDR3 protein: CSASGTGGSTEAFF. CDR3 sequence (DNA): TGCAGTGCTAGTGGGACAGGGGGGTCCACTGAAGCTTTCTTT.

V usage is TRBV3-1 (or the pseudogene TRBV3-2) and J usage is TRBJ2-5; TRBD1 matches at 10 bases. J was trimmed by 6 bases and V by 0 bases; bases with no gene match: 13. Looked up from germline, CDR1 is LGHDT and CDR2 is YNNKEL (reference sequence). This CDR3 has 18 amino acids. The CDR3 region is CASSQDPGQGFKRKTQYF. The CDR3, as DNA: TGTGCCAGCAGCCAAGATCCGGGACAGGGGTTTAAAAGAAAGACCCAGTACTTC.

The CDR3 sequence: CAWKNRGTLANYGYTF. The CDR3 DNA sequence: TGTGCCTGGAAAAATCGAGGGACACTAGCTAACTATGGCTACACCTTC. This chain connects TRBV30 to TRBJ1-2, with TRBD1 as a possible D gene (6 bases). This CDR3 comprises 16 residues. The germline gives CDR1 GTSNPN, CDR2 SVGIG (reference sequence). The V end lost 4 bases, the J end lost 0 bases, and 18 bases lay between the germline ends. Looking up the rest from reference TRBV30 and TRBJ1-2 gives the full variable domain: SQTIHQWPATLVQPVGSPLSLECTVEGTSNPNLYWYRQAAGRGLQLLFYSVGIGQISSEVPQNLSASRPQDRQFILSSKKLLLSDSGFYLCAWKNRGTLANYGYTFGSGTRLTVV.

The chain couples TRBV4-3 to TRBJ2-5; 12 bases line up with TRBD2. The V gene end was trimmed by 1 base and the J gene end by 4 bases; junction bases not matched to a gene: 4. This CDR3 is 16 amino acids long. Germline assignment: CDR1 LGHNA and CDR2 YSLEER. CDR3: CASSQGLAGAGETQYF. CDR3 DNA: TGCGCCAGCAGCCAAGGACTAGCGGGAGCAGGAGAGACCCAGTACTTC.

The CDR3, as DNA: TGTGCCACCAGTGCTAACCCCGGGACTGGGGCCGTCGGCGGGGAGCTGTTTTTT. As protein: CATSANPGTGAVGGELFF. The gene calls are TRBV24-1 and TRBJ2-2; weak D call: TRBD2 (6 bases). V gave up 5 bases and J gave up 7 bases, with 25 bases separating them. The CDR3 contains 18 residues. The germline V gene encodes CDR1 KGHDR and CDR2 SFDVKD.

This clone was observed a few times. The rearrangement links TRBV2 to TRBJ2-6; D remains unclear. V was clipped by 0 bases and J by 2 bases, with 11 bases between them. Germline CDR1 reads SNHLY; CDR2 reads FYNNEI. CDR3 length: 17 amino acids. The chain's CDR3 is CASSEALRAPGANVLTF. The CDR3 DNA follows: TGTGCCAGCAGTGAAGCGCTTCGAGCCCCTGGGGCCAACGTCCTGACTTTC.

The chain joins TRBV27 to TRBJ2-7; D is ambiguous. V lost 5 bases, J lost 7 bases, and 12 bases lay in between. CDR3 length: 12 amino acids. Per the germline V gene, CDR1 is MNHEY and CDR2 is SMNVEV (reference sequence). CDR3 loop: CASSPPSDEQYF. The CDR3 nucleotides read TGTGCCAGCAGTCCCCCCAGTGATGAGCAGTACTTC.

The V and J genes are TRBV5-1 and TRBJ2-7, with 8 bases that match TRBD1. The CDR3 is 13 residues long. V lost 4 bases to trimming and J lost 6 bases; unmatched junction nucleotides: 6. Germline CDR1 and CDR2: SGHRS and YFSETQ. This CDR3 reads CASSKAQGGEQYF. The CDR3 nucleotides are TGCGCCAGCAGCAAGGCACAGGGGGGCGAGCAGTACTTC.

The CDR3 DNA follows: TGTGCCACCAGCAGGCGACAGGGGCAACGCGATGAGCAGTTCTTC. It codes for CATSRRQGQRDEQFF. The chain couples TRBV15 to TRBJ2-1; 8 bases are a match to TRBD1. Germline loops: CDR1 LNHNV, CDR2 YYDKDF (reference sequence). The junction had 9 bases not matched to a gene; V was cut back by 3 bases and J by 8 bases. The CDR3 consists of 15 residues.

The CDR3 bases are TGTGCCAGCAGCCCGGGAGCCGAGACAGCTAACTATGGCTACACCTTC. The encoded protein is CASSPGAETANYGYTF. This sequence joins TRBV27 and TRBJ1-2, with a weak D call TRBD1 (5 bases). Trimming cost V 6 bases and J 0 bases, with 17 bases left between them. Germline V gives CDR1 MNHEY, CDR2 SMNVEV (reference sequence). The CDR3 is 16 residues long.

The chain employs TRBV29-1 and TRBJ1-4; 8 bases line up with TRBD1. The V and J ends lost 4 bases and 8 bases, in that order; junction bases with no gene match: 3. The V gene's germline CDR1 is SQVTM and CDR2 ANQGSEA. This CDR3 is built from 12 residues. CDR3 sequence: CSVADRGEKLFF. In DNA form, the CDR3 reads TGCAGCGTTGCAGACAGGGGAGAAAAACTGTTTTTT.

This rearrangement joins TRBV6-2 or TRBV6-3 to TRBJ2-7, with TRBD2 matching 7 bases. J lost 1 base, V lost 4 bases, and 7 bases had no gene match. The germline gives CDR1 MNHEY, CDR2 SVGEGT. The CDR3 contains 15 residues. DNA of the CDR3: TGTGCCAGCAGTTCCGGTGGGGGAGGGTCCTACGAGCAGTACTTC. Residues: CASSSGGGGSYEQYF.

The chain carries TRBV6-4 and TRBJ1-2, with TRBD1 identical over 9 bases. This CDR3 has 16 residues. Germline CDR1 MRHNA, CDR2 SNTAGT. The J segment lost 3 bases and the V segment lost 0 bases, leaving 5 bases of the junction unmatched. In nucleotides, the CDR3 is TGTGCCAGCAGTGACTCGACTACAGGGGGCGACTATGGCTACACCTTC. Its protein is CASSDSTTGGDYGYTF.

The sample holds a few counts of this clone. The chain employs TRBV7-2 and TRBJ1-1, with 7 bases fitting TRBD1. Germline CDR1 is SGHTA and CDR2 is FQGNSA. The trim removed 2 bases at V and 3 bases at J, leaving 6 bases unmatched. The CDR3 is made up of 15 amino acids. CDR3 loop: CASSLSWQGDTEAFF. In DNA form, the CDR3 reads TGTGCCAGCAGCTTATCGTGGCAGGGGGACACTGAAGCTTTCTTT.

This sequence joins TRBV19 and TRBJ1-5; TRBD1 matches at 9 bases. The CDR3 runs to 16 residues. V dropped 4 bases and J dropped 4; count of bases not matched to a gene: 8. Per germline, CDR1 LNHDA and CDR2 SQIVND (reference sequence). CDR3 nucleotide sequence: TGTGCCAGTAGTAGAGTACAGGGGGCCGGTAATCAGCCCCAGCATTTT. Translating gives CASSRVQGAGNQPQHF.

This chain connects TRBV15 to TRBJ1-1; no reliable D call. Germline CDR1 and CDR2: LNHNV and YYDKDF (reference sequence). Trimming removed 0 bases at V and 3 bases at J, with 5 bases between. The CDR3 extends over 13 amino acids. The CDR3 loop reads CATSREAHTEAFF. The CDR3 nucleotides read TGTGCCACCAGCAGAGAGGCCCACACTGAAGCTTTCTTT.

This clone came up a few times. The rearrangement links TRBV11-2 to TRBJ1-1; the D gene is possibly TRBD1 (5 bases). V was shortened by 6 bases and J by 5 bases, with 22 bases between the two germline ends. The CDR3 has 16 amino acids. Germline-derived CDR1 and CDR2 are SGHAT and FQNNGV. Here the CDR3 DNA reads TGTGCCAGCAGAGACCGGAGTATGGTTGCAGGGACTGAAGCTTTCTTT. This encodes CASRDRSMVAGTEAFF. Looking up the rest from reference TRBV11-2 and TRBJ1-1 gives the full variable domain: EAGVAQSPRYKIIEKRQSVAFWCNPISGHATLYWYQQILGQGPKLLIQFQNNGVVDDSQLPKDRFSAERLKGVDSTLKIQPAKLEDSAVYLCASRDRSMVAGTEAFFGQGTRLTVV.

The chain couples TRBV7-9 to TRBJ1-6, with a tentative D call TRBD1 (6 bases). Germline CDR1 SEHNR, CDR2 FQNEAQ (reference sequence). The CDR3 totals 13 residues. V lost 2 bases and J 10 bases, leaving 9 bases between the germline ends. Here the CDR3 DNA reads TGTGCCAGCAGCTTACAGGGGCCCTCACCCCTCCACTTT. Translating gives CASSLQGPSPLHF.

This chain joins TRBV19 and TRBJ1-5; 11 positions match TRBD1. V lost 5 bases, J lost 4 bases, and 7 bases stayed unmatched. This CDR3 is 16 amino acids long. The germline CDR1 and CDR2 sequences are LNHDA and SQIVND (reference sequence). CDR3 amino acids: CASSATGTGGNQPQHF. The CDR3 DNA follows: TGTGCCAGTAGTGCAACCGGGACAGGGGGAAATCAGCCCCAGCATTTT. Full variable domain (missing parts from reference TRBV19 and TRBJ1-5): DGGITQSPKYLFRKEGQNVTLSCEQNLNHDAMYWYRQDPGQGLRLIYYSQIVNDFQKGDIAEGYSVSREKKESFPLTVTSAQKNPTAFYLCASSATGTGGNQPQHFGDGTRLSIL.

The J gene is TRBJ1-2, the V gene TRBV24-1; unclear D gene. Trimming removed 4 bases from V and 3 bases from J, with 11 bases in between. CDR1 and CDR2 from the germline V gene are KGHDR and SFDVKD. The CDR3 runs 14 residues. The DNA of the CDR3 is TGTGCCACCAGTGACCTCACCCAGGACTATGGCTACACCTTC. Translated: CATSDLTQDYGYTF.

This chain links TRBV5-1 with TRBJ2-5, with TRBD2 matching 10 bases. Trimming at V came to 5 bases and at J to 0 bases, leaving 10 bases not matched to a gene. The CDR3 length is 17 residues. Germline CDR1 and CDR2: SGHRS and YFSETQ. The CDR3 DNA reads TGCGCCAGCAGAGGTACTAGCGGGATAAAATACCAAGAGACCCAGTACTTC. Translated: CASRGTSGIKYQETQYF.